This is a list of T cell receptor beta chains from one sample in a study of blood T cell repertoires in COVID-19. Only in-frame clones appear in the TCRdb table, and some are missing; sequencing was by immunoSEQ multiplex PCR. This sample has roughly 150,000 clones, with 80% found just once. Specimen: PBMCs or T cells enriched from blood (not recorded which). The receptors shown here come from a woman aged 60-75 years who had recovered from COVID-19. CDR3s include the opening cysteine and the closing phenylalanine or tryptophan. A D gene is named only where the DNA matches it firmly. The size of a clone is reported for some rows only, either as once, few or many, or as a class for expanded clones.

cdr3_aa	cdr3_nt	d_call	clone_size	v_call	j_call
CASSRRQNGFSRSEAFF	TGTGCCAGCAGTCGCCGACAGAATGGGTTTTCGCGTTCTGAAGCTTTCTTT	NA	NA	TRBV27	TRBJ1-1
CASSSQGGVNTEAFF	TGTGCCAGCAGTTCCCAAGGAGGGGTGAACACTGAAGCTTTCTTT	NA	NA	TRBV6-5	TRBJ1-1
CASSLLGRGGTEAFF	TGCGCCAGCAGCTTGCTGGGCAGGGGAGGGACTGAAGCTTTCTTT	NA	NA	TRBV5-1	TRBJ1-1
CASSFAAGAEQYF	TGCGCCAGCAGCTTTGCCGCAGGGGCCGAGCAGTACTTC	NA	NA	TRBV5-1	TRBJ2-7
CATSDPHRNQPQHF	TGTGCCACCAGTGATCCGCACCGGAATCAGCCCCAGCATTTT	NA	NA	TRBV24-1	TRBJ1-5
CASSLVPRSGYTF	TGTGCCAGCAGCTTAGTTCCGAGGTCTGGCTACACCTTC	NA	NA	TRBV7-8	TRBJ1-2
CASSRDRAWETQYF	TGTGCCAGCAGCCGGGACAGGGCTTGGGAGACCCAGTACTTC	TRBD1	NA	TRBV3-1/TRBV3-2	TRBJ2-5
CASSQGQAGYTF	TGTGCCAGCAGCCAAGGACAGGCTGGCTACACCTTC	NA	many	TRBV14	TRBJ1-2
CASSPDSVQETQYF	TGTGCCAGCTCACCGGATAGCGTACAAGAGACCCAGTACTTC	NA	NA	TRBV18	TRBJ2-5
CARGARESQHF	TGTGCCCGGGGGGCTCGAGAATCCCAGCATTTT	NA	NA	TRBV6-5	TRBJ1-5
CASSLGQPYNEQFF	TGCGCCAGCAGCTTGGGACAGCCTTACAATGAGCAGTTCTTC	NA	NA	TRBV5-1	TRBJ2-1
CASSSRTVRQYF	TGTGCCAGCAGCTCGCGGACAGTAAGACAGTACTTC	NA	NA	TRBV5-8	TRBJ2-7
CASSFSSVSGELFF	TGTGCCAGCAGCTTCTCTAGCGTATCCGGGGAGCTGTTTTTT	NA	NA	TRBV13	TRBJ2-2
CASSLERREVLFF	TGTGCCAGCAGCTTAGAGCGGCGGGAGGTGCTGTTTTTT	TRBD2	NA	TRBV7-2	TRBJ2-2
CASSERSGLSSYNEQFF	TGTGCCAGCAGTGAAAGAAGCGGGCTTAGCTCCTACAATGAGCAGTTCTTC	NA	NA	TRBV6-1	TRBJ2-1
CASREGTGEYNEQFF	TGTGCCAGCAGGGAAGGGACAGGGGAATACAATGAGCAGTTCTTC	TRBD1	NA	TRBV6-1	TRBJ2-1
CASSPNRVRYGYTF	TGTGCCAGCAGCCCAAACAGGGTTCGCTATGGCTACACCTTC	NA	NA	TRBV2	TRBJ1-2
CASSQVPAGGQYTGELFF	TGCGCCAGCAGCCAAGTCCCAGCGGGGGGCCAATACACCGGGGAGCTGTTTTTT	TRBD2	NA	TRBV4-1	TRBJ2-2
CARKDRAGFYGELFF	TGTGCCCGGAAGGACAGGGCTGGCTTTTACGGGGAGCTGTTTTTT	TRBD1	NA	TRBV30	TRBJ2-2
CASTPTAGVNTQYF	TGTGCCAGCACCCCCACAGCGGGGGTTAATACGCAGTATTTT	TRBD2	few	TRBV2	TRBJ2-3
CASKSGPGNTIYF	TGTGCCAGCAAAAGTGGCCCTGGAAACACCATATATTTT	NA	once	TRBV2	TRBJ1-3
CASSYQGNRADTQYF	TGTGCCAGCAGTTATCAGGGGAATCGGGCAGATACGCAGTATTTT	NA	NA	TRBV6-5	TRBJ2-3
CAWRRAATNEKLFF	TGTGCCTGGAGGCGGGCAGCAACTAATGAAAAACTGTTTTTT	NA	NA	TRBV30	TRBJ1-4
CASTGQSSYNEQFF	TGTGCCAGCACAGGCCAGAGCTCCTACAATGAGCAGTTCTTC	NA	few	TRBV18	TRBJ2-1
CASSLEFSGPYNEQFF	TGTGCCAGCAGCTTAGAGTTTAGCGGGCCTTACAATGAGCAGTTCTTC	TRBD2	few	TRBV7-2	TRBJ2-1
CASSMWPPSGNTIYF	TGTGCCAGTAGTATGTGGCCCCCCTCTGGAAACACCATATATTTT	NA	NA	TRBV19	TRBJ1-3
CASSLAGNYNSPLHF	TGTGCCAGCAGCTTGGCGGGGAACTATAATTCACCCCTCCACTTT	NA	NA	TRBV5-6	TRBJ1-6
CASRLTGFHEQYF	TGTGCCAGCAGGCTTACAGGGTTCCACGAGCAGTACTTC	NA	NA	TRBV6-5	TRBJ2-7
CASSQRQGGPEAFF	TGCGCCAGCAGCCAGAGACAGGGCGGTCCTGAAGCTTTCTTT	TRBD1	NA	TRBV5-1	TRBJ1-1
CASTPRGGESTDTQYF	TGTGCCAGTACCCCTAGGGGCGGGGAGAGCACAGATACGCAGTATTTT	NA	few	TRBV19	TRBJ2-3
CASSALGQTNYGYTF	TGTGCCAGCAGCGCCTTGGGACAGACCAACTATGGCTACACCTTC	TRBD1	once	TRBV9	TRBJ1-2
CASSRNRGVGTEAFF	TGTGCCAGCAGCCGCAACAGGGGAGTGGGGACTGAAGCTTTCTTT	TRBD1	NA	TRBV3-1/TRBV3-2	TRBJ1-1
CASSLQGARRYEQYF	TGCGCCAGCAGTCTTCAGGGGGCGCGAAGGTACGAGCAGTACTTC	TRBD1	NA	TRBV23-1	TRBJ2-7
CASNSDPGQEVGEQFF	TGTGCCAGTAACTCAGACCCAGGACAGGAAGTGGGTGAGCAGTTCTTC	TRBD1	few	TRBV19	TRBJ2-1
CASRQAGTPTNEKLFF	TGTGCCAGTAGGCAAGCCGGTACTCCAACTAATGAAAAACTGTTTTTT	NA	NA	TRBV19	TRBJ1-4
CASSLVAGTVLGNTIYF	TGTGCCAGCAGCTTAGTTGCCGGGACAGTCCTCGGAAACACCATATATTTT	TRBD1	NA	TRBV7-9	TRBJ1-3
CASSLVGGTGGSNQPQHF	TGCGCCAGCAGCTTGGTAGGTGGGACAGGGGGTAGCAATCAGCCCCAGCATTTT	TRBD1	NA	TRBV5-1	TRBJ1-5
CASRTSGSTDTQYF	TGTGCCAGCAGAACTAGCGGGAGCACAGATACGCAGTATTTT	TRBD2	NA	TRBV28	TRBJ2-3
CASSAKQSGMADTEAFF	TGTGCCAGCAGTGCAAAACAATCAGGGATGGCTGACACTGAAGCTTTCTTT	NA	once	TRBV6-1	TRBJ1-1
CSVGGSGNTIYF	TGCAGCGTTGGAGGGAGTGGGAACACCATATATTTT	NA	few	TRBV29-1	TRBJ1-3
CASSSPDRLSAFF	TGTGCCAGCAGTTCCCCGGACAGGCTTTCTGCTTTCTTT	TRBD1	once	TRBV6-5	TRBJ1-1